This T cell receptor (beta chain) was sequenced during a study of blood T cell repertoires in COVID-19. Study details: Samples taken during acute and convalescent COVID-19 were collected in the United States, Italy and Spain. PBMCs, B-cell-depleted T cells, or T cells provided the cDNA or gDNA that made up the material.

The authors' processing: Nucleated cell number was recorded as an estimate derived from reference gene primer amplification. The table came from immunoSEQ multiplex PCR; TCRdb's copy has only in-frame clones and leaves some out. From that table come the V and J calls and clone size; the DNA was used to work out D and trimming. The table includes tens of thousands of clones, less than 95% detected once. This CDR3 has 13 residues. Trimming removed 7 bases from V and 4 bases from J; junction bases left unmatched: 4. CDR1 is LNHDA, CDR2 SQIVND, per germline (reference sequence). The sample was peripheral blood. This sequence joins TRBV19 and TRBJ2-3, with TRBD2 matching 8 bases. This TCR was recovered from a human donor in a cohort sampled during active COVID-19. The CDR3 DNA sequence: TGTGCCAGTAAAGCGGGAGTCCCAGATACGCAGTATTTT. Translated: CASKAGVPDTQYF. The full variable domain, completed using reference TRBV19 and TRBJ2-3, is DGGITQSPKYLFRKEGQNVTLSCEQNLNHDAMYWYRQDPGQGLRLIYYSQIVNDFQKGDIAEGYSVSREKKESFPLTVTSAQKNPTAFYLCASKAGVPDTQYFGPGTRLTVL.